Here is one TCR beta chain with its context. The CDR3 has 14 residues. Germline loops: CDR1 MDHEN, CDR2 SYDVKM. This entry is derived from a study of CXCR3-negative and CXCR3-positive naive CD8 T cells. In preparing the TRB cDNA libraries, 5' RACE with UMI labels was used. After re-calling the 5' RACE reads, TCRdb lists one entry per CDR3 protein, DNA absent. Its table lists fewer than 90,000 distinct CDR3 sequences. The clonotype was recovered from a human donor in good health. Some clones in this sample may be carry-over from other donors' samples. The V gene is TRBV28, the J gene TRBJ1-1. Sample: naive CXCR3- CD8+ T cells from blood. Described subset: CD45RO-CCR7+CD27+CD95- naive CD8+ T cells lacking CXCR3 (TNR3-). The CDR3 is CASSLRVGWTEAFF.